Here is one TCR beta chain with its context. This record belongs to a study of T cell responses to AZD1222 COVID-19 vaccine. Here immunoSEQ multiplex PCR was the method, and the copy in TCRdb shows in-frame clones only, minus some. The sample lists around 160,000 clones; approximately 89% were seen once. Germline values: CDR1 MDHEN, CDR2 SYDVKM. The junction had 7 bases not matched to a gene; V was cut back by 3 bases and J by 4 bases. CDR3 length equals 15 residues. The source is an adult in good health. The chain is built from TRBV28 and TRBJ2-3; TRBD2 matches 7 bases. This specimen was peripheral blood, taken on day 0 of AZD1222 vaccination. The chain's CDR3 is CASSFAGVRADTQYF. As DNA, the CDR3 is TGTGCCAGCAGTTTTGCGGGAGTCCGGGCAGATACGCAGTATTTT.